This paragraph covers one T cell receptor beta chain sequence. The CDR3 has 15 residues. CDR1 WNHNN and CDR2 SYGVQD come from the germline V gene (reference sequence). The V and J ends lost 5 bases and 6 bases, in that order; junction bases with no gene match: 6. These data come from a study of blood T cell repertoires in COVID-19. The repertoire was sequenced with immunoSEQ multiplex PCR; TCRdb's copy has only in-frame clones and lacks some. The table shows about 470,000 clones, with about 90% occurring only once. The sequenced material came from PBMCs or T cells enriched from blood (not recorded which). This receptor was identified in a woman aged 18-29 years who had recovered from COVID-19. The rearrangement uses TRBV10-1 and TRBJ2-3; 12 positions match TRBD1. The CDR3 spells CASSLGQGAWDTQYF. The DNA of the CDR3 is TGCGCCAGCAGTTTGGGACAGGGGGCTTGGGATACGCAGTATTTT.